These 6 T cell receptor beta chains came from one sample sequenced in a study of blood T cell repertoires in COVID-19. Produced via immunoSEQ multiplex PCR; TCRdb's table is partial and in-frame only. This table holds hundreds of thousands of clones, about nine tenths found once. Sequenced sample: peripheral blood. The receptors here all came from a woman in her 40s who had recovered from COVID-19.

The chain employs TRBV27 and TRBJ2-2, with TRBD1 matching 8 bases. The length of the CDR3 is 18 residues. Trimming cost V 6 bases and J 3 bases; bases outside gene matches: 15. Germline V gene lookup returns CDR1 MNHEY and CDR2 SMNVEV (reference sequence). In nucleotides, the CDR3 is TGTGCCAGCAGACGGTACAGGGGGACAAAGTTATACACCGGGGAGCTGTTTTTT. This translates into CASRRYRGTKLYTGELFF.

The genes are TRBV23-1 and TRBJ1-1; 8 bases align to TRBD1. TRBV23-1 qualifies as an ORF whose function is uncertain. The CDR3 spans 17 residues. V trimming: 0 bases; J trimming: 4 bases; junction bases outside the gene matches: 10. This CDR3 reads CASSQSEGQARVTEAFF. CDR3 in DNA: TGCGCCAGCAGTCAATCCGAGGGACAGGCCAGGGTCACTGAAGCTTTCTTT.

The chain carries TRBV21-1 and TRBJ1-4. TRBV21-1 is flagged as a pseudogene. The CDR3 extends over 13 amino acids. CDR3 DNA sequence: TGTGCCAGCAGCAAGAAACCGGGGGGAAAACTGTTTTTT. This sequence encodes CASSKKPGGKLFF.

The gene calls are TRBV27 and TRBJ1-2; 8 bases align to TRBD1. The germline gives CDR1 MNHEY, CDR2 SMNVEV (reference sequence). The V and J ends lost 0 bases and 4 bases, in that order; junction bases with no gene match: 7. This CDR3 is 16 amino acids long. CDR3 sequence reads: CASSLSIRTGFYGYTF. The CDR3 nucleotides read TGTGCCAGCAGTTTATCGATAAGGACAGGGTTCTATGGCTACACCTTC.

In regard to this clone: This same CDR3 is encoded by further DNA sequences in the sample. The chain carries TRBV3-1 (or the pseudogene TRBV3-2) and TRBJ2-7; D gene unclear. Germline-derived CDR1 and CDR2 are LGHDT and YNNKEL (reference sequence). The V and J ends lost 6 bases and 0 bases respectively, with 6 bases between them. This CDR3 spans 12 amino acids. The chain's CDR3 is CASSRSSYEQYF. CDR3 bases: TGTGCCAGCAGTCGGAGCTCCTACGAGCAGTACTTC.

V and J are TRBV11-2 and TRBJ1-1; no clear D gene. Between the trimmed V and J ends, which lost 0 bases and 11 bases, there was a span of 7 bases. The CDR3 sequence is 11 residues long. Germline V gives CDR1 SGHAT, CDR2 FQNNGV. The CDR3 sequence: CASSLDARAFF. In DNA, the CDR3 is TGTGCCAGCAGCTTAGACGCTAGGGCTTTCTTT. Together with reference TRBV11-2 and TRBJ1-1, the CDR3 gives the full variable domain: EAGVAQSPRYKIIEKRQSVAFWCNPISGHATLYWYQQILGQGPKLLIQFQNNGVVDDSQLPKDRFSAERLKGVDSTLKIQPAKLEDSAVYLCASSLDARAFFGQGTRLTVV.